This TCR beta chain stems from a study of regulatory T cells in long-lasting Graves disease. Whole-study findings and limits: The study found TRBV28, TRBJ1-2 and TRBJ2-5 favored in persistent disease.

Both iRepertoire HTBI primers and Arm-PCR of CDR3 regions were used to build the TCR beta libraries. TCRdb independently ran MiXCR on the multiplex PCR reads; one entry per CDR3 protein. The profile shows fewer than 650,000 distinct CDR3 sequences, under 20% of them singletons. To note about this clonotype: Antigen specificity is unknown.

CDR3 length equals 15 residues. The V gene's germline CDR1 is KGHDR and CDR2 SFDVKD. V lost 1 base and J 1 base, leaving 6 bases between the germline ends. Time point described: newly diagnosed GD, antithyroid drugs for less than 3 months. Following extraction of RNA from PBMCs, that RNA was used to make the TCR library. The data were also submitted as part of a second study, on T cells in Graves' hyperthyroidism and ophthalmopathy. From that study: The primer set for the first-round RT-PCR of the TCR CDR3 was HTBI.

The rearrangement links TRBV24-1 to TRBJ2-2; unclear D gene. The origin of this receptor is a woman in her 30s with Graves disease. The sequencing here drew on peripheral blood mononuclear cells (PBMCs), taken at new diagnosis, from a patient treated with antithyroid drugs. In nucleotides, the CDR3 is TGTGCCACCAGTGATTTCGTCGGGAACACCGGGGAGCTGTTTTTT. Translation: CATSDFVGNTGELFF.